These 7 T cell receptor beta chains were all obtained from the same sample, sequenced in a study of neurological immune-mediated disorders. TCRdb reprocessed the 5' RACE reads with MiXCR, giving one entry per CDR3 protein. This table has 50,000 or so distinct CDR3 sequences, 3.8% appearing once. The sample comprised PBMCs. These receptors originate from a man in his sixties with multiple sclerosis.

This clonotype was found many times. The chain has TRBV6-4 and TRBJ2-2; 11 nucleotides agree with TRBD2. The J segment lost 5 bases and the V segment lost 4 bases, leaving 3 bases of the junction unmatched. This CDR3 spans 15 amino acids. Looked up from germline, CDR1 is MRHNA and CDR2 is SNTAGT. This chain's CDR3 is CASSASSGGTGELFF. The CDR3 region has the DNA TGTGCCAGCAGTGCTTCTAGCGGGGGGACCGGGGAGCTGTTTTTT.

Many counts were recorded for this clonotype. This chain uses TRBV20-1 with TRBJ1-1, with 9 bases matching TRBD1. The CDR3 has 13 amino acids. The J segment lost 5 bases and the V segment lost 6 bases, leaving 7 bases of the junction unmatched. CDR1 and CDR2 (germline): DFQATT, SNEGSKA (reference sequence). The CDR3 here is CSAILTGGTEAFF. Here the CDR3 DNA reads TGCAGTGCCATCCTGACAGGGGGGACTGAAGCTTTCTTT.

The chain joins TRBV2 to TRBJ2-1, with 9 bases identical to TRBD2. Trimming removed 2 bases from V and 3 bases from J; junction bases left unmatched: 5. The CDR3 sequence is 16 residues long. Germline V gives CDR1 SNHLY, CDR2 FYNNEI. CDR3 loop: CASSEQLAGFYNEQFF. The CDR3, as DNA: TGTGCCAGCAGTGAACAGCTAGCGGGATTCTACAATGAGCAGTTCTTC. Full variable domain (missing parts from reference TRBV2 and TRBJ2-1): EPEVTQTPSHQVTQMGQEVILRCVPISNHLYFYWYRQILGQKVEFLVSFYNNEISEKSEIFDDQFSVERPDGSNFTLKIRSTKLEDSAMYFCASSEQLAGFYNEQFFGPGTRLTVL.

There are many counts of this clonotype. The chain couples TRBV6-1 to TRBJ2-7, with 9 bases matching TRBD2. Germline V gene sequence: CDR1 MNHNS, CDR2 SASEGT. The CDR3 contains 12 residues. The ends lost 6 bases at V and 4 bases at J; junction bases unmatched: 1. CDR3 bases: TGTGCCAGCAGCGGACTAGCGTACGAGCAGTACTTC. Protein: CASSGLAYEQYF.

This clonotype was seen ten or more times. This rearrangement joins TRBV29-1 to TRBJ2-3; 9 nucleotides align to TRBD2. This CDR3 spans 16 amino acids. CDR1 is SQVTM, CDR2 ANQGSEA, per germline. The J segment lost 0 bases and the V segment lost 7 bases, leaving 11 bases of the junction unmatched. The CDR3 coding sequence is TGCAGCGCTACTCCACCGACTAGCGGAAGCACAGATACGCAGTATTTT. It is translated as CSATPPTSGSTDTQYF.

This clonotype was found a few times. The chain has TRBV10-3 and TRBJ2-3; D remains ambiguous. CDR1 and CDR2 from the germline V gene are ENHRY and SYGVKD. The CDR3 totals 15 residues. V dropped 3 bases and J dropped 2 bases, with 12 bases sitting between them. The CDR3 here is CAISETGRNTDTQYF. DNA of the CDR3: TGTGCCATCAGTGAAACGGGCAGAAACACAGATACGCAGTATTTT.

This chain joins TRBV5-1 and TRBJ2-1, with D maybe TRBD1 (6 bases). Germline lookup yields CDR1 SGHRS and CDR2 YFSETQ. CDR3 length equals 14 residues. Trimming pared 4 bases from V and 3 bases from J, leaving 11 bases between. The CDR3 DNA is TGCGCCAGCAGCCGACAGGCGGGCTACAATGAGCAGTTCTTC. Residues: CASSRQAGYNEQFF.